This record concerns one T cell receptor (beta chain) sequence. Per the authors' pipeline: The authors estimated nucleated cell counts from reference gene primer amplification. Clones were sequenced by immunoSEQ multiplex PCR, and TCRdb holds only the in-frame ones, with some missing. The V and J calls and clone size were taken over from that table, and D and trimming were inferred from the DNA. Of a few hundred thousand clones listed, more than 80% are singletons. The data originate from a study of blood T cell repertoires in COVID-19. About the research overall: The United States, Italy and Spain provided the acute and convalescent COVID-19 samples.

It was during active infection that Seattle patients were enrolled and then longitudinally followed. The V segment lost 6 bases and the J segment 4 bases; nucleotides outside the gene matches: 4. The CDR3 has 13 residues. Germline V gene lookup returns CDR1 MNHEY and CDR2 SVGAGI. The sequence came from a young woman with COVID-19, enrolled during active disease. The rearrangement uses TRBV6-5 and TRBJ1-1, with 8 positions matching TRBD1. Sequencing was performed on peripheral blood. CDR3 loop: CASRITGGTEAFF. The CDR3 DNA sequence: TGTGCCAGCAGGATTACAGGGGGCACTGAAGCTTTCTTT.